The rows below give T cell receptor beta chains drawn from one sample of a study of OX40 agonist ivuxolimab in advanced cancers. The data were produced by immunoSEQ multiplex PCR, yet TCRdb's version contains in-frame clones alone and is incomplete. The sample yields tens of thousands of clones, about 85% seen once. This material consisted of CD4+ or CD8+ T cells sorted from blood, taken in a trial of the OX40 agonist ivuxolimab. All receptors come from an adult with an advanced solid tumor such as melanoma, head and neck, liver or kidney cancer. The CDR3 runs from the conserved cysteine through the conserved F or W. The D gene is left open where the match is weak. Size is omitted from some rows. Given values are once, few, many or a class for expanded clones.

clone_size: once
j_call: TRBJ2-2
d_call: NA
v_call: TRBV7-2
cdr3_aa: CASRERGGIGGELFF
cdr3_nt: TGTGCCAGCAGAGAGAGGGGCGGGATTGGCGGGGAGCTGTTTTTT

clone_size: NA
j_call: TRBJ2-7
d_call: NA
v_call: TRBV28
cdr3_aa: CASSLGNSYEQYF
cdr3_nt: TGTGCCAGCAGTTTGGGTAATTCCTACGAGCAGTACTTC

clone_size: once
j_call: TRBJ2-1
d_call: NA
v_call: TRBV6-5
cdr3_aa: CASRLSLNNEQFF
cdr3_nt: TGTGCCAGCAGACTGTCATTGAACAATGAGCAGTTCTTC

clone_size: NA
j_call: TRBJ1-5
d_call: NA
v_call: TRBV7-7
cdr3_aa: CASSFQTGILTILQPQHF
cdr3_nt: TGTGCCAGCAGCTTTCAAACAGGGATACTAACAATATTGCAGCCCCAGCATTTT

clone_size: NA
j_call: TRBJ2-2
d_call: NA
v_call: TRBV9
cdr3_aa: CASSTGPRGLFF
cdr3_nt: TGTGCCAGCAGCACCGGACCCCGGGGGCTGTTTTTT

clone_size: NA
j_call: TRBJ2-5
d_call: TRBD2
v_call: TRBV6-1
cdr3_aa: CASSAGLTQTEETQYF
cdr3_nt: TGTGCCAGCAGTGCGGGACTAACGCAGACAGAGGAGACCCAGTACTTC

clone_size: NA
j_call: TRBJ1-1
d_call: NA
v_call: TRBV9
cdr3_aa: CASSVQAWTEAFF
cdr3_nt: TGTGCCAGCAGCGTACAGGCTTGGACTGAAGCTTTCTTT

clone_size: once
j_call: TRBJ2-6
d_call: TRBD1
v_call: TRBV2
cdr3_aa: CAGTGRLSGANVLTF
cdr3_nt: TGTGCCGGGACAGGGAGGCTCTCTGGGGCCAACGTCCTGACTTTC

clone_size: NA
j_call: TRBJ1-1
d_call: NA
v_call: TRBV28
cdr3_aa: CASSLAVPNTEAFF
cdr3_nt: TGTGCCAGCAGTTTGGCGGTACCGAACACTGAAGCTTTCTTT

clone_size: NA
j_call: TRBJ2-2
d_call: NA
v_call: TRBV28
cdr3_aa: CASSSSAQGGTGELFF
cdr3_nt: TGTGCCAGCAGTTCCTCTGCTCAGGGGGGCACCGGGGAGCTGTTTTTT

clone_size: NA
j_call: TRBJ2-1
d_call: NA
v_call: TRBV18
cdr3_aa: CASSPGWAGSSYNEQFF
cdr3_nt: TGTGCCAGCTCACCGGGGTGGGCAGGGAGCTCCTACAATGAGCAGTTCTTC

clone_size: NA
j_call: TRBJ2-3
d_call: TRBD2
v_call: TRBV5-1
cdr3_aa: CASSFKIPGLAGVADTQYF
cdr3_nt: TGCGCCAGCAGCTTTAAGATACCGGGACTAGCGGGAGTAGCAGATACGCAGTATTTT

clone_size: NA
j_call: TRBJ2-2
d_call: NA
v_call: TRBV30
cdr3_aa: CAWSSYGTGELFF
cdr3_nt: TGTGCCTGGAGTTCCTACGGGACCGGGGAGCTGTTTTTT

clone_size: NA
j_call: TRBJ1-2
d_call: NA
v_call: TRBV6-1
cdr3_aa: CASSAGYGYTF
cdr3_nt: TGTGCCAGCAGTGCCGGCTATGGCTACACCTTC

clone_size: NA
j_call: TRBJ2-7
d_call: NA
v_call: TRBV28
cdr3_aa: CASQIGGEQYF
cdr3_nt: TGTGCCAGCCAAATCGGCGGCGAGCAGTACTTC

clone_size: NA
j_call: TRBJ2-2
d_call: TRBD1
v_call: TRBV28
cdr3_aa: CASSSGQGDELFF
cdr3_nt: TGTGCCAGCAGTTCCGGACAGGGGGACGAGCTGTTTTTT

clone_size: NA
j_call: TRBJ2-1
d_call: NA
v_call: TRBV27
cdr3_aa: CASSLLLGSYNEQFF
cdr3_nt: TGTGCCAGCAGTCTCCTGTTGGGGTCCTACAATGAGCAGTTCTTC

clone_size: NA
j_call: TRBJ2-6
d_call: TRBD1
v_call: TRBV27
cdr3_aa: CASGQGDSSGANVLTF
cdr3_nt: TGTGCCAGCGGACAGGGGGACTCCTCTGGGGCCAACGTCCTGACTTTC

clone_size: NA
j_call: TRBJ1-6
d_call: TRBD1
v_call: TRBV27
cdr3_aa: CASRAGGQVIRPLHF
cdr3_nt: TGTGCCAGCAGAGCGGGGGGACAGGTGATTCGACCCCTCCACTTT

clone_size: NA
j_call: TRBJ1-3
d_call: NA
v_call: TRBV9
cdr3_aa: CASSVERPGNTIYF
cdr3_nt: TGTGCCAGCAGCGTAGAACGGCCTGGAAACACCATATATTTT

clone_size: once
j_call: TRBJ1-4
d_call: NA
v_call: TRBV19
cdr3_aa: CASSPSGKWGEKLFF
cdr3_nt: TGTGCCAGTAGCCCGTCGGGCAAGTGGGGTGAAAAACTGTTTTTT

clone_size: NA
j_call: TRBJ2-5
d_call: TRBD1
v_call: TRBV7-2
cdr3_aa: CASRPVRGRFETQYF
cdr3_nt: TGTGCCAGCAGACCGGTCAGGGGGCGCTTTGAGACCCAGTACTTC

clone_size: NA
j_call: TRBJ2-4
d_call: NA
v_call: TRBV25-1
cdr3_aa: CASSDREPSKNIQYF
cdr3_nt: TGTGCCAGCAGTGACAGGGAACCCTCCAAAAACATTCAGTACTTC

clone_size: NA
j_call: TRBJ2-6
d_call: NA
v_call: TRBV2
cdr3_aa: CASSVTSGANVLTF
cdr3_nt: TGTGCCAGCAGTGTGACCTCTGGGGCCAACGTCCTGACTTTC

clone_size: NA
j_call: TRBJ2-7
d_call: TRBD1
v_call: TRBV14
cdr3_aa: CASSQRDRVHEQYF
cdr3_nt: TGTGCCAGCAGCCAAAGGGACAGGGTGCACGAGCAGTACTTC

clone_size: NA
j_call: TRBJ2-7
d_call: TRBD2
v_call: TRBV6-1
cdr3_aa: CASTRTSGEYEQYF
cdr3_nt: TGTGCCAGCACCAGAACTAGCGGAGAGTACGAGCAGTACTTC

clone_size: NA
j_call: TRBJ1-2
d_call: TRBD1
v_call: TRBV7-9
cdr3_aa: CASSHPGQGASYGYTF
cdr3_nt: TGTGCCAGCAGCCACCCGGGACAGGGGGCAAGCTATGGCTACACCTTC

clone_size: NA
j_call: TRBJ2-5
d_call: TRBD1
v_call: TRBV7-2
cdr3_aa: CASSLGQGLKTQYF
cdr3_nt: TGTGCCAGCAGCTTGGGACAGGGATTGAAGACCCAGTACTTC

clone_size: NA
j_call: TRBJ1-2
d_call: TRBD1
v_call: TRBV28
cdr3_aa: CASSEAGTGSGGYTF
cdr3_nt: TGTGCCAGCAGTGAGGCCGGGACAGGGAGCGGTGGCTACACCTTC

clone_size: once
j_call: TRBJ2-7
d_call: TRBD1
v_call: TRBV7-9
cdr3_aa: CASSLGQGVDEQYF
cdr3_nt: TGTGCCAGCAGCTTGGGACAGGGGGTGGACGAGCAGTACTTC

clone_size: NA
j_call: TRBJ2-3
d_call: NA
v_call: TRBV19
cdr3_aa: CASSKLGAEDTQYF
cdr3_nt: TGTGCCAGTAGTAAACTCGGGGCAGAAGATACGCAGTATTTT

clone_size: once
j_call: TRBJ2-6
d_call: TRBD1
v_call: TRBV27
cdr3_aa: CASRGQGALRANVLTF
cdr3_nt: TGTGCCAGCAGAGGACAGGGGGCGCTTAGGGCCAACGTCCTGACTTTC

clone_size: few
j_call: TRBJ1-2
d_call: NA
v_call: TRBV6-5
cdr3_aa: CASSYGGDYGYTF
cdr3_nt: TGTGCCAGCAGTTATGGTGGGGACTATGGCTACACCTTC

clone_size: NA
j_call: TRBJ1-5
d_call: TRBD1
v_call: TRBV10-3
cdr3_aa: CATSERGPDNQPQHF
cdr3_nt: TGTGCCACCAGTGAAAGGGGGCCCGACAATCAGCCCCAGCATTTT

clone_size: NA
j_call: TRBJ1-2
d_call: TRBD1
v_call: TRBV5-1
cdr3_aa: CTSSHKTGGFYGYTF
cdr3_nt: TGCACCAGCAGCCACAAGACAGGGGGCTTCTATGGCTACACCTTC

clone_size: NA
j_call: TRBJ2-5
d_call: NA
v_call: TRBV2
cdr3_aa: CASRLGSQETQYF
cdr3_nt: TGTGCCAGCAGGTTGGGGAGTCAAGAGACCCAGTACTTC

clone_size: NA
j_call: TRBJ2-2
d_call: NA
v_call: TRBV2
cdr3_aa: CASSEAVAWDTGELFF
cdr3_nt: TGTGCCAGCAGTGAAGCGGTAGCATGGGACACCGGGGAGCTGTTTTTT

clone_size: NA
j_call: TRBJ1-2
d_call: NA
v_call: TRBV19
cdr3_aa: CASSIAPGSLGYTF
cdr3_nt: TGTGCCAGTAGTATAGCTCCAGGGAGCCTCGGCTACACCTTC

clone_size: few
j_call: TRBJ1-4
d_call: NA
v_call: TRBV13
cdr3_aa: CASSLQGAKLFF
cdr3_nt: TGTGCCAGCAGCTTACAGGGTGCAAAACTGTTTTTT

clone_size: NA
j_call: TRBJ2-2
d_call: TRBD2
v_call: TRBV11-2
cdr3_aa: CASSRLGLAGDTGELFF
cdr3_nt: TGTGCCAGCAGCCGTCTGGGACTAGCGGGAGACACCGGGGAGCTGTTTTTT

clone_size: NA
j_call: TRBJ2-7
d_call: TRBD1
v_call: TRBV29-1
cdr3_aa: CSVVGTGPAGEQYF
cdr3_nt: TGCAGCGTTGTTGGGACAGGACCTGCTGGCGAGCAGTACTTC

clone_size: once
j_call: TRBJ2-5
d_call: TRBD1
v_call: TRBV19
cdr3_aa: CASSTGQGGLGTQYF
cdr3_nt: TGTGCCAGTAGTACAGGACAGGGGGGATTAGGGACCCAGTACTTC

clone_size: NA
j_call: TRBJ1-5
d_call: NA
v_call: TRBV9
cdr3_aa: CASSLADSNQPQHF
cdr3_nt: TGTGCCAGCAGCCTGGCAGATAGCAATCAGCCCCAGCATTTT

clone_size: NA
j_call: TRBJ2-7
d_call: NA
v_call: TRBV5-1
cdr3_aa: CASSLEPGPYEQYF
cdr3_nt: TGCGCCAGCAGCTTGGAACCAGGGCCCTACGAGCAGTACTTC

clone_size: NA
j_call: TRBJ1-2
d_call: TRBD1
v_call: TRBV5-6
cdr3_aa: CASSLGQGARGYTF
cdr3_nt: TGTGCCAGCAGCCTGGGACAGGGGGCGCGGGGCTACACCTTC

clone_size: NA
j_call: TRBJ2-7
d_call: NA
v_call: TRBV14
cdr3_aa: CASSPGLGREQYF
cdr3_nt: TGTGCCAGCAGCCCGGGGCTCGGGCGCGAGCAGTACTTC

clone_size: NA
j_call: TRBJ1-1
d_call: NA
v_call: TRBV7-3
cdr3_aa: CASSSRGGTEAFF
cdr3_nt: TGTGCCAGCAGCTCCAGGGGCGGGACTGAAGCTTTCTTT

clone_size: NA
j_call: TRBJ2-1
d_call: TRBD2
v_call: TRBV28
cdr3_aa: CASPPRGLAGASEQFF
cdr3_nt: TGTGCCAGCCCCCCGCGGGGACTAGCGGGAGCTAGTGAGCAGTTCTTC

clone_size: NA
j_call: TRBJ1-2
d_call: NA
v_call: TRBV4-3
cdr3_aa: CASSQGGAGSYGYTF
cdr3_nt: TGCGCCAGCAGCCAAGGGGGGGCTGGGAGCTATGGCTACACCTTC

clone_size: NA
j_call: TRBJ2-1
d_call: TRBD2
v_call: TRBV14
cdr3_aa: CASSPTSVAGENEQFF
cdr3_nt: TGTGCCAGCAGCCCAACCTCAGTGGCGGGGGAGAATGAGCAGTTCTTC

clone_size: NA
j_call: TRBJ1-1
d_call: NA
v_call: TRBV6-6
cdr3_aa: CASLGMAGANTEAFF
cdr3_nt: TGTGCCAGCTTGGGAATGGCAGGTGCAAACACTGAAGCTTTCTTT

clone_size: NA
j_call: TRBJ2-5
d_call: NA
v_call: TRBV6-5
cdr3_aa: CASTIGETQYF
cdr3_nt: TGTGCCAGCACGATTGGGGAGACCCAGTACTTC

clone_size: NA
j_call: TRBJ2-7
d_call: TRBD1
v_call: TRBV29-1
cdr3_aa: CNPSGTGSPEQYF
cdr3_nt: TGCAACCCCTCCGGGACAGGGAGCCCCGAGCAGTACTTC

clone_size: NA
j_call: TRBJ1-5
d_call: NA
v_call: TRBV27
cdr3_aa: CASSLSGEVAAQPQHF
cdr3_nt: TGTGCCAGCAGTTTATCGGGTGAAGTGGCGGCTCAGCCCCAGCATTTT

clone_size: NA
j_call: TRBJ2-4
d_call: NA
v_call: TRBV28
cdr3_aa: CASSFGDGAKNIQYF
cdr3_nt: TGTGCCAGCAGTTTTGGGGATGGAGCCAAAAACATTCAGTACTTC

clone_size: NA
j_call: TRBJ2-1
d_call: TRBD1
v_call: TRBV7-8
cdr3_aa: CASSLFDRGNEQFF
cdr3_nt: TGTGCCAGCAGCTTATTCGACAGGGGCAATGAGCAGTTCTTC

clone_size: NA
j_call: TRBJ2-5
d_call: NA
v_call: TRBV6-1
cdr3_aa: CASSPHQETQYF
cdr3_nt: TGTGCCAGCAGTCCCCACCAAGAGACCCAGTACTTC

clone_size: once
j_call: TRBJ2-1
d_call: TRBD1
v_call: TRBV7-2
cdr3_aa: CASSQNRGLDEQFF
cdr3_nt: TGTGCCAGCAGTCAGAACAGGGGGCTCGATGAGCAGTTCTTC

clone_size: NA
j_call: TRBJ1-2
d_call: NA
v_call: TRBV28
cdr3_aa: CASSFLNRANYGYTF
cdr3_nt: TGTGCCAGCAGTTTCCTTAACAGGGCGAACTATGGCTACACCTTC